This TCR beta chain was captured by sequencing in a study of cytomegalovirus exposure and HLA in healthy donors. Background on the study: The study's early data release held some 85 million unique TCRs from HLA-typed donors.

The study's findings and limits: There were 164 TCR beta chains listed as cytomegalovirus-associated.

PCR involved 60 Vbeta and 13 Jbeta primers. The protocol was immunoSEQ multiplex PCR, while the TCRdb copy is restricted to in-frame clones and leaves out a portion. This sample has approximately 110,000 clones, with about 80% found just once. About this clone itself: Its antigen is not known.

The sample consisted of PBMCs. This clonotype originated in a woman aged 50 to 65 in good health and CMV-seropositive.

CDR3 nucleotides: TGTGCCAGCAGCTTAGAACTGGGGCTAGCGGGAGGAGTCACCGGGGAGCTGTTTTTT. This encodes CASSLELGLAGGVTGELFF. J is TRBJ2-2 and V is TRBV7-8, with TRBD2 matching 11 bases. The germline CDR1 and CDR2 sequences are SGHVS and FQNEAQ. V dropped 1 base and J dropped 4; count of bases not matched to a gene: 11. CDR3 length: 19 amino acids.